Listed below are T cell receptor beta chains from one sample, sequenced in a study of molecular identifiers for immune sequencing clone quantification. From the PCR reads, TCRdb called clonotypes with MiXCR, one entry per CDR3 protein. The repertoire consists of around 480,000 distinct CDR3 sequences, with about 26% occurring once and the leading ten covering 0.7% to 0.9%. What was sequenced was naive CD8+ T cells from blood, with Jurkat cell RNA spiked in. These receptor sequences come from a human donor in good health. Some libraries in this study had Jurkat cell RNA spiked in. CDR3s include the opening cysteine and the closing phenylalanine or tryptophan. D genes are given only for firm matches. Expanded clones get a size class; other rows say once, few or many, or leave the size out.

CDR3aa | CDR3nt | v_gene | d_gene | j_gene | abundance
CASSHGTVSWGTEAFF | TGTGCCAGCAGCCATGGGACGGTCTCATGGGGCACTGAAGCTTTCTTT | TRBV14 | NA | TRBJ1-1 | NA
CASSPTPGTVNYGYTF | TGCGCCAGCAGCCCAACTCCCGGGACAGTTAACTATGGCTACACCTTC | TRBV5-1 | TRBD1 | TRBJ1-2 | many
CASRPQGESNQPQHF | TGTGCCAGCAGGCCTCAGGGGGAGAGCAATCAGCCCCAGCATTTT | TRBV28 | TRBD1 | TRBJ1-5 | many
CASSYLSGTAILNTEAFF | TGTGCCAGCAGCTACTTATCAGGGACAGCCATCCTGAACACTGAAGCTTTCTTT | TRBV7-2 | TRBD1 | TRBJ1-1 | NA
CAWEQGTYQETQYF | TGTGCCTGGGAACAGGGGACGTACCAAGAGACCCAGTACTTC | TRBV30 | TRBD1 | TRBJ2-5 | NA
CANQGTGQNQPQHF | TGTGCCAACCAGGGGACAGGGCAAAATCAGCCCCAGCATTTT | TRBV24-1 | TRBD1 | TRBJ1-5 | few
CASSSPPSRVSNEQFF | TGTGCCAGCAGTTCTCCCCCTAGTAGGGTTTCCAATGAGCAGTTCTTC | TRBV28 | NA | TRBJ2-1 | few
CATGRGSTDTQYF | TGTGCCACCGGAAGAGGCAGCACAGATACGCAGTATTTT | TRBV24-1 | NA | TRBJ2-3 | many
CASSQESGGPADTQYF | TGCGCCAGCAGCCAAGAGTCGGGAGGGCCGGCAGATACGCAGTATTTT | TRBV4-3 | TRBD2 | TRBJ2-3 | NA
CASSVAPEGDAGELFF | TGTGCCAGCAGCGTAGCTCCTGAGGGGGACGCCGGGGAGCTGTTTTTT | TRBV9 | NA | TRBJ2-2 | NA
CASSYLPGSETEAFF | TGTGCCAGCAGTTACCTGCCCGGGTCGGAAACTGAAGCTTTCTTT | TRBV6-6 | NA | TRBJ1-1 | few
CSARDYRGGLQETQYF | TGCAGTGCTAGAGACTATAGGGGAGGCTTACAAGAGACCCAGTACTTC | TRBV20-1 | NA | TRBJ2-5 | few
CSALTAGTQYF | TGCAGCGCCCTGACCGCAGGTACGCAGTATTTT | TRBV29-1 | NA | TRBJ2-3 | NA
CSVAQTGEENIQYF | TGCAGCGTGGCCCAGACAGGGGAGGAAAACATTCAGTACTTC | TRBV29-1 | TRBD1 | TRBJ2-4 | few
CASSEVAGGPGYEQFF | TGTGCCAGCAGTGAAGTTGCGGGAGGGCCTGGCTATGAGCAGTTCTTC | TRBV6-1 | TRBD2 | TRBJ2-1 | NA
CASSQVAERYSQPQHF | TGTGCCAGCAGCCAAGTGGCAGAACGATACAGTCAGCCCCAGCATTTT | TRBV3-2 | NA | TRBJ1-5 | few
CASSPGVAGPGNEQFF | TGCGCCAGCAGCCCGGGGGTCGCGGGGCCGGGGAATGAGCAGTTCTTC | TRBV5-1 | NA | TRBJ2-1 | few
CASSGRQGRNTDTQYF | TGTGCCAGCAGCGGAAGACAGGGGCGTAACACAGATACGCAGTATTTT | TRBV9 | TRBD1 | TRBJ2-3 | NA
CAWSFTGPDTQYF | TGTGCCTGGAGTTTTACAGGGCCAGATACGCAGTATTTT | TRBV30 | NA | TRBJ2-3 | few
CASSSQGARSETQYF | TGTGCCAGCAGCTCCCAGGGGGCGCGGTCCGAGACCCAGTACTTC | TRBV7-3 | TRBD1 | TRBJ2-5 | few
CASKAIRAPSYEQYF | TGTGCCAGCAAAGCAATCCGGGCTCCCAGCTACGAGCAGTACTTC | TRBV27 | NA | TRBJ2-7 | NA
CASCIGPGYEQYF | TGCGCCAGTTGTATCGGGCCTGGCTACGAGCAGTACTTC | TRBV10-2 | NA | TRBJ2-7 | many
CASPGTSGGTLGTGELFF | TGTGCCAGCCCCGGGACTAGCGGGGGAACTCTAGGAACCGGGGAGCTGTTTTTT | TRBV7-9 | TRBD2 | TRBJ2-2 | many
CASSLQGYYGYTF | TGTGCCAGCAGTTTACAGGGGTACTATGGCTACACCTTC | TRBV27 | NA | TRBJ1-2 | NA
CASSQGPQAPYNEQFF | TGCGCCAGCAGCCAAGGGCCGCAGGCTCCCTACAATGAGCAGTTCTTC | TRBV4-1 | NA | TRBJ2-1 | NA
CASSAGSARVEQYF | TGTGCCAGCAGCGCGGGGTCCGCGAGGGTCGAGCAGTACTTC | TRBV9 | NA | TRBJ2-7 | few
CATNSGTTNTGELFF | TGTGCCACCAATTCCGGGACGACGAACACCGGGGAGCTGTTTTTT | TRBV24-1 | NA | TRBJ2-2 | many
CASSPEAQQYYNEQFF | TGCGCCAGCAGCCCGGAAGCTCAACAGTACTACAATGAGCAGTTCTTC | TRBV5-1 | NA | TRBJ2-1 | few
CSAPRSRAPAETQSF | TGCAGTGCTCCGAGGTCCCGGGCCCCGGCGGAGACCCAGTCCTTC | TRBV20-1 | NA | TRBJ2-5 | NA
CSLNPEREPSTDTQYF | TGCAGTCTTAACCCAGAGCGGGAACCTAGCACAGATACGCAGTATTTT | TRBV20-1 | TRBD2 | TRBJ2-3 | few
CASSPGTYTGELSF | TGTGCCAGCAGTCCCGGGACATACACCGGGGAGCTGTCTTTT | TRBV12-3/TRBV12-4 | NA | TRBJ2-2 | NA
CASSQVEGNTEAFF | TGCGCCAGCAGCCAAGTCGAAGGGAACACTGAAGCTTTCTTT | TRBV4-1 | NA | TRBJ1-1 | many
CASSLAPLVYNEQFF | TGTGCCAGCAGTTTAGCTCCTCTAGTTTACAATGAGCAGTTCTTC | TRBV12-3/TRBV12-4 | NA | TRBJ2-1 | NA
CASSEVAVSGNTIYF | TGTGCCAGCAGTGAAGTCGCCGTATCTGGAAACACCATATATTTT | TRBV6-1 | NA | TRBJ1-3 | NA
CASSQDTSREQYF | TGCGCCAGCAGCCAAGACACTTCTAGGGAGCAGTACTTC | TRBV4-1 | NA | TRBJ2-7 | many
CASSQETTMAGAADTRYF | TGCGCCAGCAGCCAAGAGACGACGATGGCGGGAGCCGCAGATACGCGGTATTTT | TRBV4-3 | TRBD2 | TRBJ2-3 | NA
CASSLSGGWGAEGYTF | TGTGCCAGCAGTTTATCAGGGGGATGGGGGGCGGAAGGCTACACCTTC | TRBV27 | NA | TRBJ1-2 | NA
CASSNSGTGKYEQYF | TGTGCCAGCAGCAACTCCGGGACGGGGAAGTACGAGCAGTACTTC | TRBV13 | NA | TRBJ2-7 | NA
CASSLWDDSYEQYF | TGTGCCAGCAGCTTGTGGGATGACTCCTACGAGCAGTACTTC | TRBV5-4 | NA | TRBJ2-7 | NA